Shown below are 7 T cell receptor beta chains from a single sample sequenced in a study of blood T cell repertoires in COVID-19 (dated by TCRdb to about 2020). Library preparation used the immunoSEQ multiplex PCR assay. This immuneACCESS table, as held by TCRdb, lists in-frame sequences with V and J called but not all clones. Of the missing ones, under half trace to an unresolved V gene in checked studies; the others have no known cause. The sample records over 110,000 clones, 80% to 90% of which are singletons. The ten largest clones take up 1.7% of the sample. The material sequenced was peripheral blood. The source is a woman aged 50 to 60 with acute or convalescent COVID-19.

This clone was seen a single time. This rearrangement joins TRBV18 to TRBJ2-1, with D unresolved. The V and J ends lost 2 bases and 5 bases respectively, with 4 bases between them. This CDR3 has 12 residues. Germline lookup yields CDR1 KGHSH and CDR2 LQKENI. The CDR3 sequence: CASSPIDNEQFF. The CDR3 region has the DNA TGTGCCAGCTCACCAATCGACAATGAGCAGTTCTTC.

The V call is TRBV27, the J call TRBJ1-5; 7 positions match TRBD1. V lost 6 bases to trimming and J lost 0 bases; unmatched junction nucleotides: 11. Per the germline V gene, CDR1 is MNHEY and CDR2 is SMNVEV (reference sequence). The CDR3 consists of 17 residues. CDR3 coding DNA: TGTGCCAGCAGGCCGGGGGCGACAGGGTATAGCAATCAGCCCCAGCATTTT. This sequence encodes CASRPGATGYSNQPQHF.

The chain combines TRBV5-1 with TRBJ1-1, with D uncertain. With 3 bases removed from V and 6 bases from J, the gap between germline ends came to 9 bases. This CDR3 region has 12 residues. Germline CDR1 is SGHRS and CDR2 is YFSETQ. CDR3 nucleotide sequence: TGCGCCAGCAGCTCAGAGGCGTCTGAAGCTTTCTTT. As protein: CASSSEASEAFF. Drawing the rest from reference TRBV5-1 and TRBJ1-1, the complete variable domain is KAGVTQTPRYLIKTRGQQVTLSCSPISGHRSVSWYQQTPGQGLQFLFEYFSETQRNKGNFPGRFSGRQFSNSRSEMNVSTLELGDSALYLCASSSEASEAFFGQGTRLTVV.

The V and J genes are TRBV29-1 and TRBJ1-2; 7 positions match TRBD1. J was trimmed by 12 bases and V by 5 bases; bases with no gene match: 9. The CDR3 contains 11 residues. Germline loops: CDR1 SQVTM, CDR2 ANQGSEA. The CDR3 DNA reads as TGCAGCGTTTCCAACAGGGGAAGCCACACCTTC. Protein sequence: CSVSNRGSHTF.

CDR3 sequence (DNA): TGTGCCAGTAGTCGGACAGGTACTGAAAAACTGTTTTTT. As protein: CASSRTGTEKLFF. The gene calls are TRBV19 and TRBJ1-4, with 7 bases that match TRBD1. This CDR3 region has 13 residues. Germline CDR1 is LNHDA and CDR2 is SQIVND (reference sequence). The ends lost 5 bases at V and 7 bases at J; junction bases unmatched: 4.

This sequence joins TRBV27 and TRBJ1-4, with D maybe TRBD1 (6 bases). The CDR3 is made up of 15 amino acids. Germline V CDR1 and CDR2: MNHEY, SMNVEV (reference sequence). Deletions cut 4 bases from V and 0 bases from J, with 9 bases between. The CDR3: CASSSPGATNEKLFF. In DNA form, the CDR3 reads TGTGCCAGCAGTTCCCCAGGGGCAACTAATGAAAAACTGTTTTTT.

The gene calls are TRBV6-6 and TRBJ2-5, with TRBD1 as a possible D gene (6 bases). The length of the CDR3 is 13 residues. Germline CDR1 MNHNY, CDR2 SVGAGI (reference sequence). V was trimmed by 7 bases and J by 4 bases, leaving 13 bases between them. This chain's CDR3 is CASMGAAVETQYF. In DNA form, the CDR3 reads TGTGCCAGCATGGGGGCCGCGGTAGAGACCCAGTACTTC.